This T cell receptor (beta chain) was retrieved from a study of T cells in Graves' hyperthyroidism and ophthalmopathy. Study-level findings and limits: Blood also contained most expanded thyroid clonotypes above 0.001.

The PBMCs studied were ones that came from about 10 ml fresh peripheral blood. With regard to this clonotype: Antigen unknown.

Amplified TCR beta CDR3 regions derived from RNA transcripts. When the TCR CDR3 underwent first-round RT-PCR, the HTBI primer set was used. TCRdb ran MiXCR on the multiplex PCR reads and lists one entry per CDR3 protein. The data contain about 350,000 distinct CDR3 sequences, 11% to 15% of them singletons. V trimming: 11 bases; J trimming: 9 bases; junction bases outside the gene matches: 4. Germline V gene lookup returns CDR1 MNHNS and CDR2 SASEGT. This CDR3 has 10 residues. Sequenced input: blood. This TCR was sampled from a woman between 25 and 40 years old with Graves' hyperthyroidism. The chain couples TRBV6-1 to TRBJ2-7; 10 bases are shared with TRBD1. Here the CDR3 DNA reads TGTGCCGGGACAGGGGTGGCGCAGTACTTC. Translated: CAGTGVAQYF.